The T cell receptor (beta chain) under discussion was sequenced for a study of blood T cell repertoires in COVID-19 (dated by TCRdb to 2018 to 2021). Describing the broader study: Samples from collaborators originated in the United States, Italy and Spain and spanned both the acute and convalescent phases of COVID-19. The prospective study material was composed of cDNA or gDNA derived from T cells, B-cell-depleted T cells, or PBMCs. Subjects who had been exposed to COVID-19, were actively infected with it, or had recovered from it provided the deeply sampled blood TCRbeta repertoires that made up the dataset. A freely available public database, intended as a resource for researchers studying the immune response to SARS-CoV-2, is where the repertoires were released. Samples came from the ongoing ImmuneRACE study (first 160 participants) plus 1,254 subjects from 6 global collaborators. A de-identified subject ID, COVID-19 status, age in years and sex were almost always included in the sample metadata. Where HLA class I and class II types were available, the types were taken from metadata supplied by the sample provider, not from assay-based typing.

CDR1 and CDR2 were assigned from the germline V gene (reference sequence) as LGHDT and YNNKEL. Including the terminal cysteine and phenylalanine, the CDR3 comprises 12 residues. Just the 36-base CDR3 DNA is kept, in frame starting at base 1. V is reduced by 1 base and J by 14 bases, leaving a spacing of 13 bases between them. TCRbeta CDR3 regions were amplified from genomic DNA using the immunoSEQ Assay, a bias-controlled multiplex PCR. The source study handled its data this way. The number of nucleated cells in each sample was estimated from the amplification of reference gene primers within the assay. To quantify the absolute abundance of each unique TCRbeta CDR3 rearrangement, sequence reads were collapsed and filtered. For each sample, productive Simpson clonality was calculated as the square root of Simpson's diversity index across productive rearrangements. This immuneACCESS table, as held by TCRdb, lists in-frame sequences with V and J called but not all clones. Of the missing ones, under half trace to an unresolved V gene in checked studies; the others have no known cause. V and J calls and clone size come straight from that table; D and trimming were deduced from the DNA. Within this sample are roughly 300,000 clones, with about 89% of them counted one time only. Clones ranked in the top ten supply roughly 5% of the sample.

This clone came up once. Its antigen is currently not known. Per-base qualities were not stored, and no clone one base away is much larger. Participants in the prospective study were enrolled through a virtual design, were aged 18 to 89 years, and lived in roughly 25 United States geographic areas. Cohort assignment in the prospective study relied on participant-reported clinical history from a screening survey and a study questionnaire. Recovered participants in ImmuneRACE Cohort 3 were defined by two consecutive negative NP/OP PCR tests, clearance by a healthcare professional, or resolution of symptoms. In the prospective study, whole blood, serum and a nasopharyngeal or oropharyngeal swab were collected from each participant by mobile phlebotomists. Prospective study participants could optionally give additional blood draws and questionnaires over a roughly two-month period. Before DNA extraction, prospective study blood samples were shipped either frozen or at room temperature.

What the work shows at the level of the full study, not this receptor alone: The quantity of clinical and demographic metadata differed by source and by participant and was supplied without curation.

The chain uses TRBV3-1 (or the pseudogene TRBV3-2) and TRBJ2-3; matching of 6 bases hints at TRBD2 as the D gene. The receptor was derived from a woman aged 25 to 39 who had recovered from COVID-19. The sequencing input was PBMCs or T cells enriched from blood (not recorded which). The DNA is TGTGCCAGCAGCCAAGGAGCGGGCTCAGTGTATTTT. Translated, this is CASSQGAGSVYF.